This entry lists 3 T cell receptor beta chains sequenced from one sample in a study of blood T cells in healthy people across ages. A second PCR of about 7 to 12 cycles used a sample-barcoded 5' primer and a J-beta primer mix. In TCRdb, the 5' RACE reads were re-called with MiXCR into one record per CDR3 protein. The sample records under 2,000,000 distinct CDR3 sequences, about 50% being singletons. Sample: blood. These receptors were collected from a woman between 40 and 55 years old in good health.

The chain joins TRBV4-3 to TRBJ2-6; D is undetermined. This CDR3 is 16 amino acids long. Trimming removed 2 bases from V and 0 bases from J, with 8 bases in between. CDR1 and CDR2 from the germline V gene are LGHNA and YSLEER. The CDR3 region is CASSQSTNSGANVLTF. CDR3 nucleotide sequence: TGCGCCAGCAGCCAATCCACCAACTCTGGGGCCAACGTCCTGACTTTC.

The chain carries TRBV2 and TRBJ2-7, with unresolved D. Germline V gene sequence: CDR1 SNHLY, CDR2 FYNNEI. V lost 6 bases, J lost 1 base, and 10 bases lay in between. This CDR3 is 13 amino acids long. CDR3 DNA sequence: TGTGCCAGCAGGATATTAGGTTCCTACGAGCAGTACTTC. Its translation is CASRILGSYEQYF.

The chain uses TRBV28 and TRBJ2-5; D is perhaps TRBD1 (5 bases). The CDR3 spans 16 residues. V was trimmed by 5 bases and J by 5 bases, leaving 21 bases between them. Germline CDR1 is MDHEN and CDR2 is SYDVKM. CDR3 DNA: TGTGCCAGCAGTCGACGGACGGTCTACCAGGGCGAGACCCAGTACTTC. Amino acid sequence: CASSRRTVYQGETQYF.